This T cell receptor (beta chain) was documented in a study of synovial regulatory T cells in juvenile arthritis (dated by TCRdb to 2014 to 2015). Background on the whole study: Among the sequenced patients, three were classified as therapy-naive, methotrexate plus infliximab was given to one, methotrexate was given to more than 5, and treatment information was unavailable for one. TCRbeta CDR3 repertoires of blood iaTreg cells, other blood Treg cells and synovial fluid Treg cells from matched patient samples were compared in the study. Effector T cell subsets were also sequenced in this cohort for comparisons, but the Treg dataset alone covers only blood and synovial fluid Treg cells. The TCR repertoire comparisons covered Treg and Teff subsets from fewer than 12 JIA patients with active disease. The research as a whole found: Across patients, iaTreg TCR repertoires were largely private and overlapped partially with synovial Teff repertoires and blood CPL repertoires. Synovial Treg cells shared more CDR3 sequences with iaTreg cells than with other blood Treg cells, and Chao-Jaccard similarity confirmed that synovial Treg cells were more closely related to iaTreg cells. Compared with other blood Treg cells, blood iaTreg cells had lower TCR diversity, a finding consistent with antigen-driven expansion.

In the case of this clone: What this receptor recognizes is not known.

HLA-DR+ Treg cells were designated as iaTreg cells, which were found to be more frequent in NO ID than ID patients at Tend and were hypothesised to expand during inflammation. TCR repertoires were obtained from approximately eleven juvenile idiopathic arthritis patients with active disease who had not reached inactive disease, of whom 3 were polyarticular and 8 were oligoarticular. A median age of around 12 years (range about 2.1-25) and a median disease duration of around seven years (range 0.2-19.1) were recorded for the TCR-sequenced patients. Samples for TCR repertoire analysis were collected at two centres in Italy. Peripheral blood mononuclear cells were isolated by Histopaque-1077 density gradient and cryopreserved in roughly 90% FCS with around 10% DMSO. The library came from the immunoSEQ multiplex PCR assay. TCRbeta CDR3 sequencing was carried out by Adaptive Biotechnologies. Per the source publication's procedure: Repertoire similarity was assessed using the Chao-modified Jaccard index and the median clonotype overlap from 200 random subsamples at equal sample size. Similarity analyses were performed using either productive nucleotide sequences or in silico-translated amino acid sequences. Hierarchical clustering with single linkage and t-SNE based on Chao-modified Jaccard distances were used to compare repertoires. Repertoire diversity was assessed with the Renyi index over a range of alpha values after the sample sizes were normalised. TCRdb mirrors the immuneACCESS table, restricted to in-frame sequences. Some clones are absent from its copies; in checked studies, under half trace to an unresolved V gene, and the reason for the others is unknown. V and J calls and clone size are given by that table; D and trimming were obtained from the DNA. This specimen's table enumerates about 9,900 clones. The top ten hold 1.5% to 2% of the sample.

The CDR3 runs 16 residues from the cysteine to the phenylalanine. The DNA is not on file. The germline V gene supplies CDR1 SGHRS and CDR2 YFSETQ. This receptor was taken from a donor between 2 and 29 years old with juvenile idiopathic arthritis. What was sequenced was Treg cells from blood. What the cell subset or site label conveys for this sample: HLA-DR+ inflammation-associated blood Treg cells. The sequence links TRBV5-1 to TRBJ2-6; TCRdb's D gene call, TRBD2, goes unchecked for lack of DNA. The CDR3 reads CASRRDFSSGANVLTF. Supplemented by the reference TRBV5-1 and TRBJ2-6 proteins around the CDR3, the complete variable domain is KAGVTQTPRYLIKTRGQQVTLSCSPISGHRSVSWYQQTPGQGLQFLFEYFSETQRNKGNFPGRFSGRQFSNSRSEMNVSTLELGDSALYLCASRRDFSSGANVLTFGAGSRLTVL.